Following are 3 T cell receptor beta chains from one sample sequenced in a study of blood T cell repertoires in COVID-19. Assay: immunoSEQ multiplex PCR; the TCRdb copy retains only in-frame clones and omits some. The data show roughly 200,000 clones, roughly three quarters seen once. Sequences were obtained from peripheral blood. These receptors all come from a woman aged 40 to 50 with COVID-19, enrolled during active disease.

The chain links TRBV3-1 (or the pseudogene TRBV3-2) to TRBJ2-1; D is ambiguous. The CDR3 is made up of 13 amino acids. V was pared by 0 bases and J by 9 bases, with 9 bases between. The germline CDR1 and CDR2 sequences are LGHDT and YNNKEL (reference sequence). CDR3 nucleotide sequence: TGTGCCAGCAGCCAAGATACGCGGAGTGAGCAGTTCTTC. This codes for CASSQDTRSEQFF.

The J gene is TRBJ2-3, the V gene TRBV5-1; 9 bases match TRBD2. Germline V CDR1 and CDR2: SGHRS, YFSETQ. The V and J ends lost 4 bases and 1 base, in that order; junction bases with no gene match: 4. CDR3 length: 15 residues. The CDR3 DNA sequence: TGCGCCAGCAGCCAAAGACTAGCGGGCACAGATACGCAGTATTTT. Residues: CASSQRLAGTDTQYF.

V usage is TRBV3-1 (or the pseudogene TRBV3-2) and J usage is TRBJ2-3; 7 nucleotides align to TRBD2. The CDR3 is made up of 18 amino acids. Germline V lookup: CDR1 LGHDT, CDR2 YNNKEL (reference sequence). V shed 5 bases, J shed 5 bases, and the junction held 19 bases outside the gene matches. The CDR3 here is CASSGGVQKLYSGDTQYF. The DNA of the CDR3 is TGTGCCAGCAGCGGGGGGGTCCAGAAATTGTATTCAGGAGATACGCAGTATTTT.